Listed below are T cell receptor beta chains from one sample, sequenced in a study of cytomegalovirus exposure and HLA in healthy donors. This table comes from immunoSEQ multiplex PCR, and its TCRdb copy is limited to in-frame clones, with some not included. The sample records 55,000 to 70,000 clones, about 77% being singletons. The sequenced material came from PBMCs. The receptors stem from a woman aged 25 to 45 in good health and CMV-seronegative. CDR3s include the opening cysteine and the closing phenylalanine or tryptophan. D genes are given only for firm matches. The size of a clone is reported for some rows only, either as once, few or many, or as a class for expanded clones.

clone_size d_call j_call v_call cdr3_nt cdr3_aa
NA TRBD2 TRBJ2-1 TRBV18 TGTGCCAGCTCACCACTAGCGGGAGGCCTCAATGAGCAGTTCTTC CASSPLAGGLNEQFF
NA NA TRBJ2-7 TRBV7-9 TGTGCCAGCAGCTTAGCAGGAGATGCCTACGAGCAGTACTTC CASSLAGDAYEQYF
NA NA TRBJ2-7 TRBV19 TGTGCCAGTAGGACTACAGGGAACGACCGCTACGAGCAGTACTTC CASRTTGNDRYEQYF
NA NA TRBJ2-5 TRBV10-3 TGTGCCATCAGTGCCCCCGCCGGTACGCAAGAGACCCAGTACTTC CAISAPAGTQETQYF
NA TRBD2 TRBJ2-2 TRBV30 TGTGCCTGGGAAGCGGGAACCGGGGAGCTGTTTTTT CAWEAGTGELFF
few TRBD2 TRBJ2-2 TRBV10-3 TGTGCCATCAGTGAGACAGCGGGAGCTACCGGGGAGCTGTTTTTT CAISETAGATGELFF
few NA TRBJ1-1 TRBV21-1 TGTGCCAGCAGCAAAGACAGGGATGCGAGCACTGAAGCTTTCTTT CASSKDRDASTEAFF
NA TRBD2 TRBJ2-1 TRBV4-1 TGCGCCAGCAGCCAAGCCACCGGGACTAGCGGGGCCTACAATGAGCAGTTCTTC CASSQATGTSGAYNEQFF
few NA TRBJ2-5 TRBV4-1 TGCGCCAGCAGCCAAGATGAGGGAACGGAAGAGACCCAGTACTTC CASSQDEGTEETQYF
many NA TRBJ1-2 TRBV28 TGTGCCAGCCACGTCCCGCAGGTTAACTATGGCTACACCTTC CASHVPQVNYGYTF
NA TRBD2 TRBJ2-3 TRBV9 TGTGCCAGCAGCGAGCGGACTAGCGGGATGCAGTATTTT CASSERTSGMQYF
NA NA TRBJ2-1 TRBV7-9 TGTTCCAGCAGCTTAGGGGTAGCGGTGGGGAGCTCCTACAATGAGCAGTTCTTC CSSSLGVAVGSSYNEQFF
once NA TRBJ2-1 TRBV4-3 TGCGCCAGCAGCCATCTCAGCGGCCTCTCCTACAATGAGCAGTTCTTC CASSHLSGLSYNEQFF
few TRBD1 TRBJ2-5 TRBV6-5 TGTGCCAGCAGTTGGGGCGGGACAGGGGCCGGGGAGACCCAGTACTTC CASSWGGTGAGETQYF
NA TRBD1 TRBJ2-5 TRBV5-5 TGTGCCAGCAGCTACACCCAGGGACAGGGATTGGAGACCCAGTACTTC CASSYTQGQGLETQYF
NA NA TRBJ2-5 TRBV19 TGTGCCAGTAGTACGCAGAGGGGGTTTGTTAAAGAGACCCAGTACTTC CASSTQRGFVKETQYF